One sample yielded the 14 T cell receptor beta chains listed below, sequenced in a study of T cells in Graves' hyperthyroidism and ophthalmopathy. Amplification of TCR beta CDR3 regions was performed using RNA transcripts as template. An initial round of RT-PCR targeting the TCR CDR3 relied on the HTBI primer set. From the multiplex PCR reads, TCRdb called clonotypes with MiXCR, one entry per CDR3 protein. Among nearly 250,000 distinct CDR3 sequences listed, around 26% were seen once. The sequenced material came from blood. These receptors all come from a woman aged 40 to 50 with Graves' ophthalmopathy.

Regarding this clonotype: Just one base apart from a much larger clone, this may be a read error. The chain employs TRBV6-5 and TRBJ2-5, with TRBD2 identical over 8 bases. The CDR3 has 15 residues. CDR1 is MNHEY, CDR2 SVGAGI, per germline. The CDR3 nucleotides are TGTACCAGCAGTTACCCCGGGAGGGCCGGAGAGACCCAGTACTTC. Translation: CTSSYPGRAGETQYF.

This clonotype was detected many times. The rearrangement joins TRBV6-1 to TRBJ2-2; TRBD2 is a possible D gene (6 bases). Germline V gene data show CDR1 as MNHNS and CDR2 as SASEGT. The CDR3 spans 14 residues. Trimming cost V 6 bases and J 7 bases, with 15 bases left between them. The CDR3 coding sequence is TGTGCCAGCAGCGACGGGGGAAGGGGCGGGGAGCTGTTTTTT. As protein: CASSDGGRGGELFF.

This clonotype has a single count. This sequence joins TRBV12-3 or TRBV12-4 and TRBJ2-7, with 8 bases fitting TRBD1. V lost 2 bases to trimming and J lost 2 bases; unmatched junction nucleotides: 5. The CDR3 runs to 15 residues. In DNA, the CDR3 is TGTGCCAGCAGTTTAATCGGGACAGGAGCCTACGAGCAGTACTTC. Its translation: CASSLIGTGAYEQYF.

The sample holds many counts of this clonotype. This chain links TRBV9 with TRBJ2-7; D is ambiguous. This CDR3 contains 15 residues. V lost 0 bases, J lost 3 bases, and 13 bases lay in between. Germline CDR1 reads SGDLS; CDR2 reads YYNGEE. The CDR3 DNA reads TGTGCCAGCAGCGTAGATAGTAGTCTAGGCTACGAGCAGTACTTC. Its translation is CASSVDSSLGYEQYF. Using reference TRBV9 and TRBJ2-7 for the parts outside the CDR3, the full variable domain is DSGVTQTPKHLITATGQRVTLRCSPRSGDLSVYWYQQSLDQGLQFLIQYYNGEERAKGNILERFSAQQFPDLHSELNLSSLELGDSALYFCASSVDSSLGYEQYFGPGTRLTVT.

This clonotype was seen repeatedly, ten times or more. The chain joins TRBV12-3 or TRBV12-4 to TRBJ2-2; the D is unclear. This CDR3 spans 17 amino acids. V was shortened by 4 bases and J by 0 bases, with 15 bases between the two germline ends. The CDR3 region has the DNA TGTGCCAGCAGTTCTCCGAGCCTTCCCGCGAACACCGGGGAGCTGTTTTTT. Its protein product is CASSSPSLPANTGELFF.

This chain links TRBV6-2 or TRBV6-3 with TRBJ2-7; D is perhaps TRBD2 (6 bases). V gave up 7 bases and J gave up 3 bases, with 13 bases separating them. CDR1 and CDR2 (germline): MNHEY, SVGEGT. The CDR3 is 13 amino acids. CDR3 protein: CASIGGAVYEQYF. For the CDR3, the DNA is TGTGCCAGCATCGGGGGAGCCGTCTACGAGCAGTACTTC.

This clonotype was counted at least ten times. V and J are TRBV15 and TRBJ2-3; 8 bases are shared with TRBD1. The CDR3 runs 14 residues. Germline V lookup: CDR1 LNHNV, CDR2 YYDKDF (reference sequence). J gave up 10 bases and V 0 bases, and 6 bases lay outside the gene matches. The CDR3 sequence is CATSRDRQGASQYF. CDR3 bases: TGTGCCACCAGCAGAGATCGTCAGGGGGCCTCGCAGTATTTT.

In regard to this clonotype: At one boundary the junction diverges from the germline segment, which might be a read error. The V gene is TRBV28, the J gene TRBJ2-5; no reliable D call. The length of the CDR3 is 11 residues. CDR1 and CDR2 from the germline V gene are MDHEN and SYDVKM. CDR3 region: CATGGQETQYF. The CDR3 nucleotides are TGCGCTACGGGTGGGCAAGAGACCCAGTACTTC.

In this sample, this clonotype turned up many times. The chain has TRBV5-4 and TRBJ1-2, with 8 bases lining up with TRBD1. Trimming took 3 bases from V and 1 from J; bases not matched to a gene: 5. Germline V CDR1 and CDR2: SGHNT, YYREEE (reference sequence). The CDR3 loop spans 15 amino acids. CDR3 loop: CASSSGQGINYGYTF. The DNA of the CDR3 is TGTGCCAGCAGCTCCGGACAGGGAATTAACTATGGCTACACCTTC.

This chain connects TRBV12-3 or TRBV12-4 to TRBJ1-5; perhaps TRBD1 as D (6 bases). The V and J ends lost 7 bases and 0 bases respectively, with 19 bases between them. The length of the CDR3 is 17 residues. In nucleotides, the CDR3 is TGTGCCAGCAAGCCCGGGACAAGAATCTATAGCAATCAGCCCCAGCATTTT. Protein: CASKPGTRIYSNQPQHF.

In its sample, this clonotype was seen many times. V is TRBV28 and J is TRBJ2-7; the D is unclear. Germline values: CDR1 MDHEN, CDR2 SYDVKM. V lost 1 base to trimming and J lost 3 bases, with 13 bases between them. The CDR3 has 15 amino acids. CDR3 bases: TGTGCCAGCAGTTTATTCGGGTTAAGAGGCTACGAGCAGTACTTC. Translating it yields CASSLFGLRGYEQYF. The full variable domain, completed using reference TRBV28 and TRBJ2-7, is DVKVTQSSRYLVKRTGEKVFLECVQDMDHENMFWYRQDPGLGLRLIYFSYDVKMKEKGDIPEGYSVSREKKERFSLILESASTNQTSMYLCASSLFGLRGYEQYFGPGTRLTVT.

This clonotype has at least ten counts. The chain employs TRBV11-2 and TRBJ2-5, with 10 bases lining up with TRBD1. After removal of 4 bases from V and 6 bases from J, the junction contained 5 bases not matched to a gene. Per germline, CDR1 SGHAT and CDR2 FQNNGV. The CDR3 loop spans 14 amino acids. CDR3: CASSSWDRGKTQYF. The CDR3 bases are TGTGCCAGCAGCTCCTGGGACAGGGGAAAGACCCAGTACTTC.

This clonotype was detected many times. The CDR3 here is CASSSRTGSYEQYF. The CDR3 DNA reads as TGTGCCAGCAGCTCCCGGACAGGATCCTACGAGCAGTACTTC. The rearrangement joins TRBV7-2 to TRBJ2-7; TRBD1 agrees at 7 bases. After removal of 4 bases from V and 1 base from J, the junction contained 4 bases not matched to a gene. Germline CDR1 and CDR2: SGHTA and FQGNSA. This CDR3 is built from 14 residues.

This clonotype occurred many times. The J gene is TRBJ1-1, the V gene TRBV20-1, with D possibly TRBD1 on 6 matching bases. V was shortened by 0 bases and J by 4 bases, with 15 bases between the two germline ends. CDR1 is DFQATT and CDR2 is SNEGSKA in the germline V gene (reference sequence). The CDR3 runs to 15 residues. The CDR3 loop reads CSARDLEGGSTEAFF. CDR3 DNA: TGCAGTGCTAGAGATCTCGAGGGGGGGAGCACTGAAGCTTTCTTT.